What follows are 15 T cell receptor beta chains derived from one specimen sequenced in a study of CD8+ T cells in alopecia areata listed by TCRdb under 2018. Libraries were prepared through the immunoSEQ multiplex PCR assay. To provide template for TCR sequencing, every sample had RNA extracted and reverse transcribed into cDNA. TCRdb took this table from immuneACCESS and kept in-frame rearrangements with V and J called. Such tables lack part of the clones; where checked against another copy, unresolved V genes explain under half of the gap, and the rest is unexplained. The table notes 290,000 or so clones here, none of them singletons. The top ten clones comprise approximately 1.2% of the sample. Cells from mouse cutaneous lymph nodes were pooled, stained for CD4, CD8alpha, NKG2D, NKG2ACE and other markers, and then sorted on a BD Influx. Source material: CD4+ T cells sorted from a lymph node. These receptor sequences come from a C3H/HeJ mouse with alopecia areata. This strain is of MHC haplotype H2-k.

This clone turned up a few times. Mouse names are used for the genes. From the germline J gene comes the end of the CDR3, since the read stops 4 residues before it. The identical CDR3 is also encoded by other nucleotide sequences in the sample. V and J are TRBV19 and TRBJ2-2; 7 bases match TRBD2. CDR1 is FNHDT and CDR2 is SITEND in the germline V gene (reference sequence). The CDR3 has 14 residues. J was trimmed by 4 bases and V by 2 bases; bases with no gene match: 2. The CDR3 reads CASSIRGGTGQLYF. Partial CDR3 DNA: TGTGCCAGCAGTATTCGGGGGGGCACCGGG.

As concerns this clone: Gene names and germline refer to mouse. Coverage ceases 4 residues before the CDR3 finishes, and the germline J gene fills in the end. The V call is TRBV13-1, the J call TRBJ2-5; 7 bases map to TRBD1. The CDR3 is 14 residues long. CDR1 is NSHNY, CDR2 SYGAGN, per germline. The covered CDR3 bases are TGTGCCAGCAGTGATGCGACAGGGAAAGAC. Amino acid sequence: CASSDATGKD. Given in full, the CDR3 is CASSDATGKDTQYF.

Worth noting for this clone: Genes and germline are mouse. The read comes to an end 4 residues before the CDR3 does, leaving the germline J gene to fill in the end. This chain uses TRBV13-3 with TRBJ2-3; 8 bases match TRBD2. This CDR3 comprises 14 residues. The germline V gene has CDR1 NNHDY and CDR2 SYVADS. Trimming at V came to 4 bases and at J to 0 bases, leaving 1 base not matched to a gene. The CDR3 DNA, read in part, is TGTGCCAGCAGTCGGGACTGGAGTGCAGAA. Its protein product is CASSRDWSAE. The entire CDR3 protein is CASSRDWSAETLYF.

Points on this clone: Gene labels here are mouse ones. The read terminates 4 residues before the CDR3 end, so the remaining end is supplied by the germline J gene. The J gene is TRBJ1-2, the V gene TRBV1, with TRBD1 as a possible D gene (6 bases). This CDR3 has 13 residues. V was cut by 5 bases and J by 2 bases, with 9 bases left in between. The V gene's germline CDR1 is NSQYPW and CDR2 LRSPGD (reference sequence). The sequenced part of the CDR3 DNA is TGCACCTGCAGTCGAACAGGGAACTCC. Protein product: CTCSRTGNS. The full CDR3 protein is CTCSRTGNSDYTF.

This clone was counted only a few times. The gene names here belong to mouse. The read comes to an end 4 residues before the CDR3 does, leaving the germline J gene to fill in the end. Different DNA sequences within this sample yield the same CDR3. V is TRBV13-2 and J is TRBJ2-1, with TRBD2 matching over 11 bases. The length of the CDR3 is 15 residues. Per the germline V gene, CDR1 is NNHNN and CDR2 is SYGAGS (reference sequence). Unmatched junction bases numbered 1, after V lost 1 base and J lost 4 bases. The part of the CDR3 DNA that was read is TGTGCCAGCGGTGATAGGGACTGGGGGTATGCT. Translating it yields CASGDRDWGYA. The CDR3 in its entirety is CASGDRDWGYAEQFF.

This clone was observed a handful of times. The germline and genes are mouse ones. The read comes to an end 4 residues before the CDR3 does, leaving the germline J gene to fill in the end. The chain links TRBV31 to TRBJ2-3; D gene unclear. The V gene lost 0 bases and the J gene lost 0 bases, with 10 bases spanning the gap. Germline CDR1 is GKSSPN and CDR2 is SITVG. The CDR3 is 15 residues long. This CDR3 is CAWSLAPGSAETLYF. CDR3 DNA, as far as it was read: TGTGCCTGGAGTCTAGCGCCAGGAAGTGCAGAA.

This clone was detected a few times. The listed genes are named as in mouse. Sequencing ends 4 residues short of the CDR3 end; the germline J gene provides the rest. Other DNA sequences from this sample encode an identical CDR3 as well. This chain links TRBV1 with TRBJ2-1; TRBD2 matches at 10 bases. V shed 3 bases and J 5 bases; nucleotides not matched to a gene: 1. The CDR3 has 14 residues. Germline lookup yields CDR1 NSQYPW and CDR2 LRSPGD (reference sequence). Partial CDR3 DNA: TGCACCTGCAGTGCCGGGACTGGGGATGCT. Encoded protein: CTCSAGTGDA. The complete CDR3 protein is CTCSAGTGDAEQFF.

This clone was recorded at least ten times. The germline and genes are mouse ones. The read ends 4 residues before the CDR3 terminus; that terminus is restored from the germline J gene. Other DNA sequences from this sample encode an identical CDR3 as well. V gene TRBV5 combines with J gene TRBJ2-2; a possible D gene is TRBD1 (6 bases). Trimming stripped 3 bases from V and 0 bases from J, with 8 bases between. The CDR3 loop spans 15 amino acids. Germline V CDR1 and CDR2: LGHNA, YNLKQL (reference sequence). Incomplete CDR3 DNA: TGTGCCAGCAGCCAGGACAGAGCAAACACCGGG. This encodes CASSQDRANTG. The whole CDR3 reads CASSQDRANTGQLYF.

Notes on this clone: Mouse germline and gene names are used. The covered CDR3 bases are TGTGCCTGGAGACTGGGGGGGACGAACCAAGAC. This encodes CAWRLGGTNQD. The entire CDR3 protein is CAWRLGGTNQDTQYF. This sequence joins TRBV31 and TRBJ2-5; TRBD2 agrees at 10 bases. The read falls 4 residues short of the CDR3 end, and the missing part is taken from the germline J gene. Germline assignment: CDR1 GKSSPN and CDR2 SITVG. J gave up 0 bases and V 3 bases, and 3 bases lay outside the gene matches. The CDR3 runs to 15 residues.

This clone was counted a few times. The germline and genes are mouse ones. The read falls 4 residues short of the CDR3 end, and the missing part is taken from the germline J gene. This rearrangement joins TRBV5 to TRBJ2-7; 11 positions match TRBD1. The germline gives CDR1 LGHNA, CDR2 YNLKQL (reference sequence). The CDR3 totals 15 residues. The V and J ends lost 2 bases and 3 bases, in that order; junction bases with no gene match: 3. The sequenced CDR3 bases are TGTGCCAGCAGCCAACACGGGACAGGGGGCTAT. Protein: CASSQHGTGGY. The whole CDR3 region reads CASSQHGTGGYEQYF.

Notes on this clone: Gene names follow the mouse nomenclature. The read is 4 residues too short to cover the CDR3 end, so that end is filled in from the germline J gene. Other DNA sequences in this specimen translate into the identical CDR3. The V and J genes are TRBV13-2 and TRBJ1-2; 11 nucleotides align to TRBD1. The CDR3 length is 14 residues. Trimming took 5 bases from V and 3 from J; bases not matched to a gene: 3. CDR1 and CDR2 (germline): NNHNN, SYGAGS (reference sequence). CDR3 residues: CASGDRGRDSDYTF. The CDR3 bases that were read are TGTGCCAGCGGGGACAGGGGGCGAGACTCC.

On this clone itself: Mouse germline and gene names are used. The read halts 4 residues ahead of the CDR3 end, with the missing end drawn from the germline J gene. Other DNA sequences in this specimen translate into the identical CDR3. The chain has TRBV1 and TRBJ1-1; D may be TRBD1 (6 bases). V was clipped by 3 bases and J by 0 bases, with 11 bases between them. The CDR3 has 15 residues. Germline CDR1 reads NSQYPW; CDR2 reads LRSPGD (reference sequence). The CDR3 sequence: CTCSAPGQANTEVFF. The covered CDR3 bases are TGCACCTGCAGTGCCCCGGGACAAGCAAACACA.

This clone was seen a handful of times. Germline and genes here are mouse. The read terminates 4 residues ahead of where the CDR3 ends, so the germline J gene completes it. The rearrangement joins TRBV17 to TRBJ2-7; 9 positions agree with TRBD1. V shed 0 bases, J shed 2 bases, and the junction held 8 bases outside the gene matches. In germline, CDR1 is MNHDT, CDR2 YYDKIL. The CDR3 sequence is 17 residues long. The part of the CDR3 DNA that was read is TGTGCTAGCAGTAGAGATCTCAACAGGGGGCTTCCCTAT. This encodes CASSRDLNRGLPY. The entire CDR3 protein is CASSRDLNRGLPYEQYF.

This clone was counted between two and nine times. Mouse names are used for the genes. This chain's CDR3 is CASRIGTGGNAEQFF. The sequenced part of the CDR3 DNA is TGTGCCAGCAGGATAGGGACTGGGGGGAATGCT. The J gene is TRBJ2-1, the V gene TRBV13-1; TRBD2 agrees at 12 bases. The sequence runs out 4 residues before the end of the CDR3; the remainder is reconstructed from the germline J gene. The CDR3 extends over 15 amino acids. Germline V gene data show CDR1 as NSHNY and CDR2 as SYGAGN. V trimming: 5 bases; J trimming: 5 bases; junction bases outside the gene matches: 5.

With respect to this clone: Germline and genes here are mouse. The read ends 4 residues before the CDR3 terminus; that terminus is restored from the germline J gene. The chain uses TRBV1 and TRBJ2-3, with 14 bases aligning to TRBD2. The CDR3 runs 18 residues. V shed 0 bases, J shed 3 bases, and the junction held 5 bases outside the gene matches. Germline V gene lookup returns CDR1 NSQYPW and CDR2 LRSPGD (reference sequence). The CDR3 loop reads CTCSADIGTGGAAETLYF. The DNA read from the CDR3 is TGCACCTGCAGTGCAGATATAGGGACTGGGGGGGCCGCAGAA.